This T cell receptor beta chain was captured by sequencing in a study of tumor-infiltrating lymphocytes in glioblastoma multiforme (dated by TCRdb to the late 2010s). About the investigation overall: The study tested whether intratumoral genomic heterogeneity fosters TIL diversity by jointly investigating somatic mutations, TIL diversity and immune response activity.

For each of the nine to ten tumor samples, the AllPrep DNA/RNA mini kit was used to purify genomic DNA and total RNA simultaneously. OD 260/280 ratios above 1.9 and RNA integrity numbers above 6.5 were observed for all RNA. A modified ARM-PCR protocol with multiple V-beta primers and a C-beta primer was used to build TCRB libraries from RNA via three nested multiplex PCR rounds. ProtoScript II Reverse Transcriptase and a C-beta primer were used to synthesize TCRB-specific cDNA from 0.4 to 0.6 ug total RNA. No unique molecular identifiers were described for the TCRB libraries. In the third PCR, barcodes and adapters were added over about 25 cycles with Deep VentR (exo-) polymerase, and the 250-500 bp bands were then gel purified. TCRB libraries were sequenced on an Illumina HiSeq 2500 with 250 bp paired-end reads. Processing in the source paper ran as follows. The reads were cleaned with Trimmomatic, merged with FLASH and assigned V, D and J segments with MiGEC before being analyzed in VDJtools. The Shannon-Wiener diversity index, calculated using VDJtools, was used to quantify repertoire diversity. TCRdb reprocessing: public reads trimmed at Q25 with fastp, clones called with MiXCR, in-frame beta chains kept. Each CDR3 protein gets just one entry, which takes the most common genes and DNA from the rows behind it. The V and J calls and clone size come from TCRdb's table, not from the authors' own analysis. In all, the sample holds more than 9,000 distinct CDR3 sequences, and 60% to 70% of those were seen once. The top ten constitute approximately 28% of the sample.

The study at large found these results: Because T cells carry unequal numbers of TCR transcripts, RNA-based TCR sequencing may distort clone frequencies. The authors noted that sorting T cells into functional subsets, which was not done in this study, would be a future improvement. Generalizability is limited because the TCR and somatic mutation analysis included only one glioblastoma patient.

Concerning this clonotype: Its specific antigen is unknown. The record has no base qualities; no much larger clone is one base away.

V is reduced by 10 bases and J by 5 bases, leaving a spacing of 17 bases between them. From a lookup of the germline V gene (reference sequence), CDR1 and CDR2 are WNHNN and SYGVQD. The CDR3 runs 13 amino acids, cysteine and phenylalanine included. CDR3 DNA only is kept here, 39 bases in frame from base 1. The V gene is TRBV10-1 and the J gene is TRBJ2-5; too little of a D gene remains to name it. The sequence came from a male donor with glioblastoma. The sequencing sample was made of brain tumor tissue. The sequence in DNA is TGCGCCACTGAGAGGTCCCTTGAGGAGACCCAGTACTTC. It is translated as CATERSLEETQYF.